This entry describes one T cell receptor beta chain. This clone turned up a few times. Its recognized antigen is unknown. No per-base quality is available; no much larger clone lies one base away. These data come from a study of cytomegalovirus exposure and HLA in healthy donors (TCRdb year 2017). General notes on the study: In an earlier analysis of roughly 500 of the donors, 276 Gb of sequence data and 117 million unique TCR beta sequences from about 179 million T cells were reported. Approximately 310 gigabases of sequencing data and roughly 90 million unique TCR sequences were included in an early release covering over 600 HLA-typed donors. Of the 350 to 400 genotyped donors, over 70% fell in the genetic ancestry cluster associated with self-reported Caucasian donors. The study aimed to test whether cataloging public T cell receptors could reveal signatures of past pathogen exposure. Using immunosequencing, the study profiled T cell repertoires from about 620 subjects and related those repertoires to cytomegalovirus serostatus. Along with the 666-subject first cohort, a separate validation cohort of around 110 different subjects was used. To predict cytomegalovirus infection status, the study brought together high-throughput TCR immunosequencing, statistical association of individual TCRs with disease status, and machine learning. A later analysis re-analyzed previously published TCR beta repertoires from about 730 donors and added high-resolution HLA genotyping to study TCR occurrence patterns. In the later analysis, no new phenotypic data were used to find candidate immune exposures; instead, reliance was placed on TCR beta sequences and their occurrence across donors. An earlier analysis of fewer than 750 of the donors used high-throughput TCR beta sequencing to judge whether each TCR beta V gene segment behaved as functional or pseudogenic. Donor age, sex, ethnicity and CMV serostatus were compiled alongside the repertoire data. A later genetic analysis used genome-wide SNP genotypes for 398 of the 666 donors, treating that subset as a discovery cohort. All discovery cohort repertoires had been generated using a single sequencing platform. Both class I and class II loci were covered by HLA typing, at four-digit resolution. The number of donors typed differed by locus, with roughly 620-640 for A, B, C, DRB1 and DQB1, 522 for DQA1, 606 for DPA1, and over 400 for DPB1. Four to six DR-DQ haplotypes were handled as single units for association and clustering because linkage in the cohort was strong. Among about 400 genotyped donors of the cohort, an average of about 220,000 unique TCR beta nucleotide sequences was sequenced per donor, of which about 20% were non-productive.

The cohort consisted of 650 to 850 healthy bone marrow donors. All cohort members were sampled while nominally healthy, although unrecorded immune exposures were likely present. The donor tested CMV seropositive, placing the donor among the approximately 290 seropositive members of the cohort. A peripheral blood sample was provided by each donor, and peripheral blood mononuclear cells were used for TCR beta sequencing. Genomic DNA extraction from the blood cell samples was performed with the Qiagen DNeasy Blood Extraction Kit. Beyond this particular receptor, the publication reports: Specific HLA alleles were associated with some 15,000 TCR beta sequences at a false discovery rate of 0.05 in a later analysis. The classifier was reported to diagnose cytomegalovirus status with high specificity and sensitivity in both the original and validation cohorts. A total of about 150 TCR beta chains were listed by the study as associated with cytomegalovirus. An earlier analysis of approximately 600 of the donors showed that most TCR beta V segments appeared in productive rearrangements either about 87% or about 30% of the time, which broadly matched IMGT annotations. According to the authors, the approach could potentially be generalized to other disease states and immunological phenotypes. According to a later genetic analysis, donors in an Asian-associated ancestry cluster had fewer N-insertions in productive TCRs than the roughly 700-donor mean. Linkage disequilibrium might explain the correlated functional status among segregating V segments, but an unknown experimental factor could not be excluded. In vitro tests confirmed that a few of the cytomegalovirus-associated TCR beta chains recognize cytomegalovirus antigens. In a later analysis, HLA-associated TCR beta chains were found to be more clonally expanded and to have lower generation probabilities than equally common non-associated chains. For the cohort, immune exposure information was limited to CMV serostatus. Roughly uniform sequencing depth across donors was assumed in presence/absence analyses, although this assumption may not hold. Some IMGT-functional V segments, including TRBV6-2 and TRBV6-3, could not be told apart with the 87-base-pair reads, so those segments were excluded. HLA typing was unavailable for some donors at each locus, so association tests used only the typed subset. A later analysis reported that several top co-occurrence clusters appeared linked to parvovirus B19, influenza, CMV and Epstein-Barr virus. A later genetic analysis associated a missense DCLRE1C variant with V-gene and J-gene trimming of TCR beta chains, and an independent cohort replicated the association. Assigning TCR associations to individual alleles was difficult when HLA alleles, especially DR and DQ, strongly co-occurred. The sequencing pipeline was judged likely to have produced a cluster of highly shared sequence variants as a technical artifact. While some public TCRs were present in many individuals, most TCR sequences turned up only very rarely across donors. Because counts were too low, seventeen rarely observed V segments, including chromosome 9 orphons, were excluded from the earlier analysis of roughly 580 of the donors. A further reported finding was that TCR beta sequences accurately predicted the HLA-A and HLA-B alleles for most subjects in the first cohort. In a later analysis, most CMV-associated TCR beta chains were found to appear HLA-restricted, with HLA associations seemingly driven largely by CMV exposure. In this cohort, only TCR beta chains were sequenced, and detectable features were limited by the absence of alpha or paired-chain data. In a later analysis, the rate of TCR association differed among HLA loci, with DRB1 alleles having the most associated TCRs and HLA-C alleles having the fewest.

At the junction V is shortened by 0 bases and J by 6 bases, with 17 bases in between. The CDR3 holds 17 amino acids from the cysteine to the phenylalanine. The kept DNA is CDR3 alone, 51 bases in frame from the first base. CDR1 and CDR2, looked up from the germline V gene, are LGHNA and YNFKEQ. Libraries were constructed by the immunoSEQ multiplex PCR assay. A mixture of 60 forward primers for TCR Vbeta segments and 13 reverse primers for TCR Jbeta segments was used in the multiplex PCR. A multiplex PCR assay on genomic DNA amplified the CDR3 region of rearranged TCR beta genes. Amplified TCR beta libraries were sequenced as 87-base-pair reads on the Illumina HiSeq System. The study's processing was this. Across the roughly 670 repertoires, a later analysis counted 75 million to 90 million unique TCR beta chains, about 10 million of which were shared by at least two donors. To remove PCR and sequencing errors, raw reads were error-corrected and collapsed into unique sequences using a nearest-neighbor algorithm that merged closely related sequences. V, D and J gene segments were assigned by aligning CDR3 sequences to IMGT reference sequences. For a sequence to be retained, a match of at least six nucleotides to both a V gene segment and a J gene segment was required. Rearrangements were classified as productive when the CDR3 lacked stop codons and remained in frame with V and J, and all other rearrangements were classified as non-productive. Following IMGT convention, CDR3 was defined as the stretch from the second conserved V-encoded cysteine to the conserved J-encoded phenylalanine. Sequences without an unambiguous match to a single V gene segment were excluded from the earlier analysis of several hundred of the donors. In an earlier analysis of approximately 550 of the donors, V segments were called functional above 56.7% productive rearrangements and were called segregating when the between-donor standard deviation exceeded 5%. To diagnose cytomegalovirus status from the catalog of TCR beta chain sequences, a statistical classification framework was built. In a later analysis, V and J genes were assigned by comparing TCR nucleotide sequences against IMGT/GENE-DB human TR gene sequences. The TCRdist pipeline was used in a later analysis to assign CDR3 sequences and most-parsimonious VDJ recombination scenarios. In a later analysis, every TCR beta chain was defined by the combination of its CDR3 amino acid sequence and its V-gene family, and reads without a unique V-gene family were dropped. As a way to deal with suspected cross-contamination and a sequencing artifact, a later analysis dropped hundreds of nucleotide sequences that were highly shared and had low generation probability. In a later analysis, a clonal expansion index was calculated for each public chain from normalized within-repertoire ranks of inferred template counts. Generation probabilities in a later analysis came from a VDJ recombination model fitted to out-of-frame rearrangements, and those results were checked against IGoR. A later analysis scored TCR-TCR, TCR-HLA and TCR-CMV co-occurrence with hypergeometric tests, applying a repertoire-size bias correction to TCR pairs. To estimate false discovery rates, a later analysis permuted the HLA or CMV assignments 20 times. In a later analysis, co-occurring TCRs were grouped with DBSCAN, and TCRdist sequence similarity was added when clustering was performed within HLA-allele-positive subsets. For co-occurrence clustering, repertoires with fewer than 30,000 or more than 120,000 public chains were excluded, along with five repertoires with anomalous nucleotide sharing. TCRdb took over this immuneACCESS table, retaining in-frame rearrangements with V and J assigned. Such tables are incomplete; in checked studies, under half of the missing clones stem from an unresolved V gene, and the remainder is unexplained. The V and J calls and clone size are taken from that table; D and trimming were inferred from the DNA. Present in this sample are 120,000 to 150,000 clones, roughly 80% of which were seen just once. The leading ten clones occupy 3.5% to 5.5% of the sample.

The specimen was PBMCs. The sequence was obtained from a woman between 40 and 50 years old in good health and CMV-seropositive. The rearranged chain carries TRBV4-2 and TRBJ1-4; the best D guess is TRBD1, with 6 bases matching. The CDR3 protein: CASSQDLAGGRDEKLFF. Read as DNA, the sequence is TGTGCCAGCAGCCAAGATCTCGCGGGGGGCAGGGATGAAAAACTGTTTTTT.